This TCR beta chain derives from a study of STAT3 mutations in large granular lymphocyte leukemia. Study outcomes and limitations: Every T-LGLL patient had at least one immunodominant TCRbeta clonotype.

V lost 5 bases, J lost 5 bases, and 4 bases lay in between. The CDR3 has 12 residues. Per the germline V gene, CDR1 is SGHTA and CDR2 is FQGNSA. Using immunoSEQ multiplex PCR, the repertoire was profiled, and TCRdb retains in-frame clones only, with some absent. The table has about 7,000 clones, around 52% seen once. On this clone itself: The antigen remains unidentified.

This sequence originates from a boy between 10 and 17 years old with T-cell large granular lymphocyte leukemia. Some clones in this sample may be carry-over from other donors' samples. The chain uses TRBV7-2 and TRBJ1-6; no firm D call. The sample taken for sequencing was peripheral blood mononuclear cells. DNA for the CDR3: TGTGCCAGCAGCCCCGATAATTCACCCCTCCACTTT. It is translated as CASSPDNSPLHF. Full variable domain (missing parts from reference TRBV7-2 and TRBJ1-6): GAGVSQSPSNKVTEKGKDVELRCDPISGHTALYWYRQSLGQGLEFLIYFQGNSAPDKSGLPSDRFSAERTGGSVSTLTIQRTQQEDSAVYLCASSPDNSPLHFGNGTRLTVT.